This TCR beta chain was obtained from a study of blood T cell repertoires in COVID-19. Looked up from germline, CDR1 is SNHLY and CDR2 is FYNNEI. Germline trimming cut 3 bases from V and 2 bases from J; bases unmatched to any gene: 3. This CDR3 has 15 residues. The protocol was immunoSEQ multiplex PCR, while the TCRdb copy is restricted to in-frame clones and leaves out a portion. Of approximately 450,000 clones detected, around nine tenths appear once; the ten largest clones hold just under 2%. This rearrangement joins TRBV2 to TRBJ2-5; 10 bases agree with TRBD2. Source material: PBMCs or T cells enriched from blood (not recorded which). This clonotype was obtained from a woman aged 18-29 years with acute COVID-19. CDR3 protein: CASSEFSGGQETQYF. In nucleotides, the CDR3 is TGTGCCAGCAGTGAGTTTAGCGGGGGGCAAGAGACCCAGTACTTC. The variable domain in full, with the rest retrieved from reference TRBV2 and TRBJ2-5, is EPEVTQTPSHQVTQMGQEVILRCVPISNHLYFYWYRQILGQKVEFLVSFYNNEISEKSEIFDDQFSVERPDGSNFTLKIRSTKLEDSAMYFCASSEFSGGQETQYFGPGTRLLVL.